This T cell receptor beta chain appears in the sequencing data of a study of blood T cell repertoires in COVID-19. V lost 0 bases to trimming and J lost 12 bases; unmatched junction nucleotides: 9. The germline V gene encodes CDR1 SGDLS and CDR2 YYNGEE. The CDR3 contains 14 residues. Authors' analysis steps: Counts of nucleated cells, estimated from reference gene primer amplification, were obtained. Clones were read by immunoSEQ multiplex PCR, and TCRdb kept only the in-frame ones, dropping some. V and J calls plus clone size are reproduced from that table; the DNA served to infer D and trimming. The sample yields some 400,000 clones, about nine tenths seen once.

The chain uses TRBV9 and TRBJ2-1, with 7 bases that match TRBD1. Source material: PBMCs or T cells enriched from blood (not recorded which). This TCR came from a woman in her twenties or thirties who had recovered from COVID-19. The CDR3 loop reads CASSVDVTGSPQFF. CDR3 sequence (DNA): TGTGCCAGCAGCGTAGATGTGACAGGGTCACCGCAGTTCTTC. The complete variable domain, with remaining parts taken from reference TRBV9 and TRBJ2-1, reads DSGVTQTPKHLITATGQRVTLRCSPRSGDLSVYWYQQSLDQGLQFLIQYYNGEERAKGNILERFSAQQFPDLHSELNLSSLELGDSALYFCASSVDVTGSPQFFGPGTRLTVL.